The present entry profiles one TCR beta chain with its context. This clonotype was detected only a few times. It has no known antigen specificity. Within one base of it there is no much larger clone, and no base qualities were kept. The data belong to a study of blood T cells in healthy people across ages (dated by TCRdb to between 2014 and 2016). Looking at the study overall: In model experiments, template switching captured roughly one uniquely barcoded TCR beta cDNA molecule for every two T cells. Using deep sequencing normalized with unique cDNA molecular identifiers, the study measured how TCR beta repertoire diversity changes with age. Donors were grouped into four age groups: young (average approximately 15 years), middle-aged (over 35), aged (roughly 67) and long-lived (about 82). Donors of different ages were randomly distributed across sequencing lanes to avoid experimental bias. Using the same blood draw, the study looked at two additional independent replicas of 1 million unique cDNA reads for two donors, one aged 18 to 30 and the other aged 80 or older.

The CDR3 runs 14 amino acids, cysteine and phenylalanine included. The read is trimmed to its CDR3 DNA, 42 bases read in frame from base 1. V drops 1 base and J drops 13 bases, leaving 17 bases in between. The germline V gene sets CDR1 to MNHEY and CDR2 to SVGEGT. Systemically healthy Caucasian individuals from Russia, approximately 39 in total and aged about 6 to 100 years, were included as donors. Each donor gave around 9 milliliters of peripheral blood, collected into EDTA-treated Vacutainer tubes. Ficoll-Paque density-gradient centrifugation was used to isolate PBMCs, with at least 7 million per sample. Total RNA, at least 5.5 micrograms per sample, was extracted from PBMCs with Trizol reagent. The percentages of naive CD45RAhigh/CD27high T cells were determined by flow cytometry on a PBMC aliquot from every donor. The library was obtained by 5' RACE. The sequencing machine was an Illumina HiSeq 2500. A second PCR of roughly 6 to 11 cycles was run with a J-beta primer mix and a sample-barcoded 5' primer. A unique molecular identifier was introduced onto each TCR beta cDNA molecule by a template-switch 5' adaptor carrying 12 random nucleotides. Each sample yielded at least 2.5 million CDR3-containing paired-end reads. All of the RNA was converted into first-strand cDNA using the Mint cDNA synthesis kit, with a TRBC-specific oligonucleotide serving as the primer. Following uracil-DNA glycosylase treatment, all cDNA underwent a first 18-cycle PCR with the universal primers M1SS and BC2_uni_R. For the original study's pipeline: For normalization, 1 million high-quality reads, each with a distinct molecular identifier, were randomly selected from each sample. Reads with shared molecular identifiers were discarded instead of being binned into consensus sequences. MiTCR, run with a Q25 quality threshold and the strictest error-elimination algorithm, handled CDR3 identification, clonotype clustering and error correction. A nonparametric unseen species model with Euler transformation was used to estimate lower-bound total TCR beta diversity. TCRdb reanalyzed the raw reads on its own, using fastp at Q25 for trimming and MiXCR for clone calling, and kept in-frame beta chains. Rows are combined by CDR3 protein, so each entry shows the most common genes and DNA. The V and J calls and clone size come from TCRdb's table, not from the authors' own analysis. Recorded for this sample are fewer than 700,000 distinct CDR3 sequences; 47% of them occurred a single time. The leading ten clones occupy under 30% of the sample.

The paper as a whole reports these results and caveats: The CMV infection status of donors was not known, potentially confounding age-related changes in expanded clonotypes. There was a strong correlation between observed TCR beta diversity and the percentage of naive T cells measured by flow cytometry. Total diversity estimates from one million sequenced T cells were considered lower bounds and underestimates. As age increased, observed TCR beta diversity per million T cells dropped in a roughly linear way, and a significant reduction was already evident by age 40. Compared with the aged group, the long-lived group had more naive CD4+ T cells, fewer expanded clones and increased TCR diversity, a pattern suggesting age selection. Since profiling was done on bulk unsorted PBMCs, naive and antigen-experienced compartments could not be conclusively compared.

Recombination joined TRBV6-2 or TRBV6-3 with TRBJ2-4, with the D gene tentatively TRBD1 or TRBD2, based on 5 matching bases in each. The origin of this receptor is a man older than 75 in good health. Sequences were obtained from blood. The DNA sequence reads TGTGCCAGCAGTTACTGGGACGGAGTGGGGAGCCAGTACTTC. This sequence encodes CASSYWDGVGSQYF.